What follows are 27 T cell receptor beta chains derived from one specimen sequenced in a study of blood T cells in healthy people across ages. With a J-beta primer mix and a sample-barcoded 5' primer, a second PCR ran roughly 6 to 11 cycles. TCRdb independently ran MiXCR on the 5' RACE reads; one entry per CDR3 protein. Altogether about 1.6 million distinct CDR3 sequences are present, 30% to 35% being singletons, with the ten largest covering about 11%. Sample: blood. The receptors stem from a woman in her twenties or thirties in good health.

The CDR3 nucleotides are TGTGCCAGCAGCTTATATCAGCGGTTGAGCTCCTACGAGCAGTACTTC. The encoded protein is CASSLYQRLSSYEQYF. The chain couples TRBV7-2 to TRBJ2-7; TRBD2 is a possible D gene (5 bases). Looked up from germline, CDR1 is SGHTA and CDR2 is FQGNSA. The CDR3 extends over 16 amino acids. The germline V and J ends were trimmed by 2 bases and 0 bases, with 14 bases remaining between them.

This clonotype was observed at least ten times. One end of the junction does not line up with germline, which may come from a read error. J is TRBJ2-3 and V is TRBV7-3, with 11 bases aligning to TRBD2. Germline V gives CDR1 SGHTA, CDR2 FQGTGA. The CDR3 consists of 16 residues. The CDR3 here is CASSLTSGSGTDTQYF. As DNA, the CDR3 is TGTGCCAGCAGTTTAACTAGCGGGAGTGGGACAGATACGCAGTATTTT.

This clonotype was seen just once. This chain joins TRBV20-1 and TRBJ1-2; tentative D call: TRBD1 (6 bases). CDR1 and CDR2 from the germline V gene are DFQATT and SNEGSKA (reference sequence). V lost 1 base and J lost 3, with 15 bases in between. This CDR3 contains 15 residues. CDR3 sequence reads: CSARARTAVDYGYTF. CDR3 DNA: TGCAGTGCTAGAGCCAGGACAGCTGTCGACTATGGCTACACCTTC.

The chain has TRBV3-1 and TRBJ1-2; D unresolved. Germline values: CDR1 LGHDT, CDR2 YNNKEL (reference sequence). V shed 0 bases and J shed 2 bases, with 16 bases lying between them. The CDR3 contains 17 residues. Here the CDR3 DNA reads TGTGCCAGCAGCCAAGATAAGCTTACTCACGACAACTATGGCTACACCTTC. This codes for CASSQDKLTHDNYGYTF.

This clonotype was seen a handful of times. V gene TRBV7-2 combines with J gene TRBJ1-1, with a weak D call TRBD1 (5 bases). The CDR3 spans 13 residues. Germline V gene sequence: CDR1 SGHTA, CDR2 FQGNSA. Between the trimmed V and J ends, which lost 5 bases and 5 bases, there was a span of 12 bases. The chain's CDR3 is CASSPWGSTEAFF. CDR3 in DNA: TGTGCCAGCAGCCCCTGGGGCTCTACTGAAGCTTTCTTT.

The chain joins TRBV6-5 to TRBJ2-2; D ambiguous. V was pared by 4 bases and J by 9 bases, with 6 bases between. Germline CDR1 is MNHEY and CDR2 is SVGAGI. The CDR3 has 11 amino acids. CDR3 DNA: TGTGCCAGCAGTTCCTTCCGGGAGCTGTTTTTT. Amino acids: CASSSFRELFF.

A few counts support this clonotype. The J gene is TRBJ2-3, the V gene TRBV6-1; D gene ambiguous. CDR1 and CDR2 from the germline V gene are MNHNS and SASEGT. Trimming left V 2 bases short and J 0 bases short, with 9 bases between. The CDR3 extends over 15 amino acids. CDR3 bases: TGTGCCAGCAGTGAACAGGTTAGCAGCACAGATACGCAGTATTTT. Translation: CASSEQVSSTDTQYF.

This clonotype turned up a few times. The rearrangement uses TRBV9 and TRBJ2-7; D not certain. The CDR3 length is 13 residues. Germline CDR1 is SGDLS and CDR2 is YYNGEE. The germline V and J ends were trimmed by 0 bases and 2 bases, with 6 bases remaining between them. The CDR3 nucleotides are TGTGCCAGCAGCGTAGACCCCGCCTACGAGCAGTACTTC. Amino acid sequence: CASSVDPAYEQYF.

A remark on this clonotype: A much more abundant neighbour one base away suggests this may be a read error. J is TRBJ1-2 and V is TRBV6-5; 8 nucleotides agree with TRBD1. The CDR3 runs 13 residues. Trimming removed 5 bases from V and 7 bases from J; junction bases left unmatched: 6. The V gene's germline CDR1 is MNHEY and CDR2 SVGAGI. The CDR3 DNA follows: TGTGCCAGCAGTCTGACAGGGGTGGTTGGCTACACCTTC. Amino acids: CASSLTGVVGYTF.

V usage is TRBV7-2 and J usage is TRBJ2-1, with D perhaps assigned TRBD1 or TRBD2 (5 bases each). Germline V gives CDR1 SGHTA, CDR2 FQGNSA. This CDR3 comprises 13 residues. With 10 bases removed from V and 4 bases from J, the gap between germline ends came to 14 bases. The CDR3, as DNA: TGTGCCAACCAGGGACCCCCATACAATGAGCAGTTCTTC. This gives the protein CANQGPPYNEQFF.

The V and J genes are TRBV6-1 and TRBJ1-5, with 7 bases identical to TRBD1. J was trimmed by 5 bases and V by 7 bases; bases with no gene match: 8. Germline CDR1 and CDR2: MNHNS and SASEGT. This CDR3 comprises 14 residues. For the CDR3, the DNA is TGTGCCAGCAAGTACCGGGACAGTTATCAGCCCCAGCATTTT. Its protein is CASKYRDSYQPQHF.

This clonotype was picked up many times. CDR3 loop: CASSPLSSPEQYF. Written as DNA, the CDR3 is TGTGCCAGCAGCCCCCTGTCTAGCCCCGAGCAGTACTTC. The V call is TRBV7-9, the J call TRBJ2-7; the D gene is possibly TRBD2 (5 bases). V lost 5 bases and J 6 bases, leaving 14 bases between the germline ends. The CDR3 runs to 13 residues. Germline values: CDR1 SEHNR, CDR2 FQNEAQ (reference sequence).

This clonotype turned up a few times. The CDR3 DNA follows: TGTGCCAGCAGTAGACAGGGGATCACTGAAGCTTTCTTT. Its protein product is CASSRQGITEAFF. This chain links TRBV12-3 or TRBV12-4 with TRBJ1-1, with TRBD1 identical over 8 bases. V trimming: 5 bases; J trimming: 4 bases; junction bases outside the gene matches: 3. CDR3 length: 13 amino acids.

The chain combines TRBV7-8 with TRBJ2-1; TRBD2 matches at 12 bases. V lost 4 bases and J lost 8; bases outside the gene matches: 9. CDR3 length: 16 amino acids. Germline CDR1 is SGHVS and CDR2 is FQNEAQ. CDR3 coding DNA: TGTGCCAGCAGCTCATTACTAGCGGGAGGTAGCGATGAGCAGTTCTTC. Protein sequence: CASSSLLAGGSDEQFF.

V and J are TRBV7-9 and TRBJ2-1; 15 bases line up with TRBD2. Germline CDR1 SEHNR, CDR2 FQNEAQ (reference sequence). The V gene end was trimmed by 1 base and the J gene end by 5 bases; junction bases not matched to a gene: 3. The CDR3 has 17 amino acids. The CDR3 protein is CASSLGGLAGGDNEQFF. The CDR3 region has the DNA TGTGCCAGCAGCTTAGGGGGACTAGCGGGAGGAGACAATGAGCAGTTCTTC.

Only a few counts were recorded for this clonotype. Here the CDR3 reads CSVRTHQTYEQYF. In nucleotides, the CDR3 is TGCAGCGTCCGGACCCACCAGACCTACGAGCAGTACTTC. J is TRBJ2-7 and V is TRBV29-1, with D unresolved. V lost 6 bases and J lost 2, with 14 bases in between. Germline values: CDR1 SQVTM, CDR2 ANQGSEA. The CDR3 runs to 13 residues.

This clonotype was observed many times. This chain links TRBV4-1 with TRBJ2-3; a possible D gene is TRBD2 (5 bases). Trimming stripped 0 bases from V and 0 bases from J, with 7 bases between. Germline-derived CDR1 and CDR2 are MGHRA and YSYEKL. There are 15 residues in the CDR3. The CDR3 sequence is CASSQDWRSTDTQYF. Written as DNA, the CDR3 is TGCGCCAGCAGCCAAGATTGGAGGAGCACAGATACGCAGTATTTT.

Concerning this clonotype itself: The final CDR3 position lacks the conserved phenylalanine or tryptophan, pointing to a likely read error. CDR3 residues: CATSTTGTGASGANVLTC. CDR3 sequence (DNA): TGTGCCACCAGTACAACCGGGACAGGGGCTTCTGGGGCCAACGTCCTGACTTGC. The chain couples TRBV15 to TRBJ2-6; 10 bases are shared with TRBD1. The CDR3 is 18 amino acids. Trimming cost V 6 bases and J 1 base; bases outside gene matches: 9. The germline CDR1 and CDR2 sequences are LNHNV and YYDKDF (reference sequence).

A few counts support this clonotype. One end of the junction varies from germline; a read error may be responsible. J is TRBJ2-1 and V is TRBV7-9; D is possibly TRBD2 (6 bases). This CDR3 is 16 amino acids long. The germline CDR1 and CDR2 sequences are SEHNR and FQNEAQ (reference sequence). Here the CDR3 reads CASTPGGAPSYNGQFF. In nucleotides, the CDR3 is TGTGCCAGCACCCCAGGAGGGGCGCCTTCCTACAATGGGCAGTTCTTC.

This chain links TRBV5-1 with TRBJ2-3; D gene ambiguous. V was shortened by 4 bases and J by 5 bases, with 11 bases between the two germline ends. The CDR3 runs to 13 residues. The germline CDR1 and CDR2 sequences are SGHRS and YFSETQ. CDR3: CASSPERRDTQYF. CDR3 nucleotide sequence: TGCGCCAGCAGCCCTGAAAGGAGAGATACGCAGTATTTT. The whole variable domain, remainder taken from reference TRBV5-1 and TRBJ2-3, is KAGVTQTPRYLIKTRGQQVTLSCSPISGHRSVSWYQQTPGQGLQFLFEYFSETQRNKGNFPGRFSGRQFSNSRSEMNVSTLELGDSALYLCASSPERRDTQYFGPGTRLTVL.

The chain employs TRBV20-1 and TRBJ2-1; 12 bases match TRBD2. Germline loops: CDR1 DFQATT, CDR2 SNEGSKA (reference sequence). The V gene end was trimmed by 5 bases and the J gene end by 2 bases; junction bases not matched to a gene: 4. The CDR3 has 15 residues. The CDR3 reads CSALTSGSPYNEQFF. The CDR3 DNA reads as TGCAGTGCTTTGACTAGCGGGAGTCCCTACAATGAGCAGTTCTTC.

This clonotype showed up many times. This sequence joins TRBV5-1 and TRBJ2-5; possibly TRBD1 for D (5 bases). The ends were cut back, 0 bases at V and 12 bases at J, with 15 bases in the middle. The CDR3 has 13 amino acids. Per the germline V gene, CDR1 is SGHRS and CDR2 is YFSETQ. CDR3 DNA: TGCGCCAGCAGCTTGGCCACAGGATTAGGCAAGTACTTC. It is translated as CASSLATGLGKYF.

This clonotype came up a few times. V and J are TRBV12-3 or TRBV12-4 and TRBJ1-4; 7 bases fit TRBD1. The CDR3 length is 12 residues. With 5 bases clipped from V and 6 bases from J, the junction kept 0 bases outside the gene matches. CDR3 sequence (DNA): TGTGCCAGCAGTGGGACAGATGAAAAACTGTTTTTT. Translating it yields CASSGTDEKLFF.

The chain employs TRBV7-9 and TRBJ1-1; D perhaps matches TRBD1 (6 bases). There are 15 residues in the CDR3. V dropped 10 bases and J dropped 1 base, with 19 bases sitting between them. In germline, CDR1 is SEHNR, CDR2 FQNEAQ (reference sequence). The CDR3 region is CATTGAGTSNTEAFF. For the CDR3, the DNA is TGTGCCACCACGGGGGCTGGGACTTCGAACACTGAAGCTTTCTTT.

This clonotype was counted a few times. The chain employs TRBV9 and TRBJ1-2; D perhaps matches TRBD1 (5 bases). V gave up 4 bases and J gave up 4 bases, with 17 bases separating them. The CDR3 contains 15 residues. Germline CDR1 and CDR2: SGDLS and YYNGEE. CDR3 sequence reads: CASSPEWGFFYGYTF. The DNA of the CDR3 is TGTGCCAGCAGCCCGGAATGGGGCTTTTTCTATGGCTACACCTTC. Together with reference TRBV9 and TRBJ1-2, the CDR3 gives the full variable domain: DSGVTQTPKHLITATGQRVTLRCSPRSGDLSVYWYQQSLDQGLQFLIQYYNGEERAKGNILERFSAQQFPDLHSELNLSSLELGDSALYFCASSPEWGFFYGYTFGSGTRLTVV.

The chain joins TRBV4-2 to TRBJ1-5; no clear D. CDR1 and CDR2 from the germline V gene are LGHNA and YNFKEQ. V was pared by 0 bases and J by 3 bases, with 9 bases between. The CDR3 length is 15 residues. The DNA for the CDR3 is TGTGCCAGCAGCCAAGATTCGACGAACAATCAGCCCCAGCATTTT. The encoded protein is CASSQDSTNNQPQHF.

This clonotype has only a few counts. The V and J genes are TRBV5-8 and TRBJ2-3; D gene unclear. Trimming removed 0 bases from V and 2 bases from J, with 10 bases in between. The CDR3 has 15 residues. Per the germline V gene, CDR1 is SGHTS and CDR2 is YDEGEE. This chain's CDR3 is CASSLGHQNTDTQYF. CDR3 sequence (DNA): TGTGCCAGCAGCTTGGGACACCAAAACACAGATACGCAGTATTTT.